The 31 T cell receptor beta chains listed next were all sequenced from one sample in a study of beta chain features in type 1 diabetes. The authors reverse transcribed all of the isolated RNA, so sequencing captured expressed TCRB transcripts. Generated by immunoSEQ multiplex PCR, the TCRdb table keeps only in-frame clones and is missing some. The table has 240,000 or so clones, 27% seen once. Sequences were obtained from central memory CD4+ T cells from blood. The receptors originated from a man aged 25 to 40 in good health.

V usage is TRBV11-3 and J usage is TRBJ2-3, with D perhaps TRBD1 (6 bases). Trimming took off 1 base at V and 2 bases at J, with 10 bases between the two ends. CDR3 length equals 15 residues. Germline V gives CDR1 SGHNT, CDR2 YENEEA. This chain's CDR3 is CASSLAGTNTDTQYF. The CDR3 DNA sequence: TGTGCCAGCAGCTTAGCCGGGACAAACACAGATACGCAGTATTTT.

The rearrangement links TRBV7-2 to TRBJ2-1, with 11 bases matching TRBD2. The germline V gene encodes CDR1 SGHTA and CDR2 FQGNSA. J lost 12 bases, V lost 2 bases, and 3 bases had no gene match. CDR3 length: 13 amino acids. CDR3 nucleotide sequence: TGTGCCAGCAGCTTACTAGCGGGGGGCCCGCAGTTCTTC. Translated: CASSLLAGGPQFF.

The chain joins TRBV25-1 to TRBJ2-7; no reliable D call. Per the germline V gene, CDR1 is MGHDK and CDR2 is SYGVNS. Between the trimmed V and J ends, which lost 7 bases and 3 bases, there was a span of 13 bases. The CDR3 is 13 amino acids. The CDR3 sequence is CASTPPVGYEQYF. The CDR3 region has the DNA TGTGCCAGCACTCCCCCGGTTGGCTACGAGCAGTACTTC.

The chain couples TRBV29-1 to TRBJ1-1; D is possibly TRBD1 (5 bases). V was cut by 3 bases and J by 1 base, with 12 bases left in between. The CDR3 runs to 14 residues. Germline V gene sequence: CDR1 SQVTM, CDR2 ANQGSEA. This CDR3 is CSVEAKGRNTEAFF. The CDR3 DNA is TGCAGCGTTGAGGCAAAGGGGCGGAACACTGAAGCTTTCTTT.

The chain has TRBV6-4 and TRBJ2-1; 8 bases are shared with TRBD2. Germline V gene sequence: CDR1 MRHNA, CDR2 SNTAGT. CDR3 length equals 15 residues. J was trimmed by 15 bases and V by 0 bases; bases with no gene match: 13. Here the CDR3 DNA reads TGTGCCAGCAGTGACTCGGCTAGCGGGCACTATAATCTGTTCTTC. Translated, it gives CASSDSASGHYNLFF.

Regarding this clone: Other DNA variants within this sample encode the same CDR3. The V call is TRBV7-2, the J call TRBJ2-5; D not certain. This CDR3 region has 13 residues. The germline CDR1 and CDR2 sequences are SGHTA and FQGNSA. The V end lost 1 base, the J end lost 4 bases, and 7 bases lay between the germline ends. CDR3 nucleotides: TGTGCCAGCAGCTTAGGCAGGTCAGAGACCCAGTACTTC. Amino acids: CASSLGRSETQYF. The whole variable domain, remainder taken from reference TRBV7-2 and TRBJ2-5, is GAGVSQSPSNKVTEKGKDVELRCDPISGHTALYWYRQSLGQGLEFLIYFQGNSAPDKSGLPSDRFSAERTGGSVSTLTIQRTQQEDSAVYLCASSLGRSETQYFGPGTRLLVL.

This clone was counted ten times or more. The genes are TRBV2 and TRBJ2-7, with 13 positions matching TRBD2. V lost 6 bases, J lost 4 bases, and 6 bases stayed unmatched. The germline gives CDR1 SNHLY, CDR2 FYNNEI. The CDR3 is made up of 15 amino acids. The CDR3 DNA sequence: TGTGCCAGCAGCCAACTAGCGGGAGGGCTATACGAGCAGTACTTC. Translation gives CASSQLAGGLYEQYF.

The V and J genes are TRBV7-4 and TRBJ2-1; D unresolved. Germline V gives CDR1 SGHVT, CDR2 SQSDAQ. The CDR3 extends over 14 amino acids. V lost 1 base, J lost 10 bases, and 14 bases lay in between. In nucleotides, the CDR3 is TGTGCCAGCAGCTTAGGATCTCGGGTTCAAGAGCAGTTCTTC. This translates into CASSLGSRVQEQFF.

CDR3 nucleotides: TGTGCCAGCAGTCAAGTGGGCCGCTACACCTTC. Protein product: CASSQVGRYTF. The chain has TRBV28 and TRBJ1-2; D unclear. The CDR3 covers 11 residues. Looked up from germline, CDR1 is MDHEN and CDR2 is SYDVKM. The ends were cut back, 5 bases at V and 9 bases at J, with 10 bases in the middle.

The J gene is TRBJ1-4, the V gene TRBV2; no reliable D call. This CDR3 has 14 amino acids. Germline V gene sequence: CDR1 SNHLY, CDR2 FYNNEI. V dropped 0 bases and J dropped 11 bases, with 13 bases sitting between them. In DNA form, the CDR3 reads TGTGCCAGCAGTGAAGCAGGGTCAGGTGGGAAACTGTTTTTT. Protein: CASSEAGSGGKLFF.

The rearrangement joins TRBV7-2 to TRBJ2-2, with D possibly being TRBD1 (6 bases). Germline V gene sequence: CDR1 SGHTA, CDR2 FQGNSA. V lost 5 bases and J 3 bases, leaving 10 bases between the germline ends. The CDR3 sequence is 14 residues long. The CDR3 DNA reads TGTGCCAGCAGCACCCGACAGGACACCGGGGAGCTGTTTTTT. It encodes CASSTRQDTGELFF.

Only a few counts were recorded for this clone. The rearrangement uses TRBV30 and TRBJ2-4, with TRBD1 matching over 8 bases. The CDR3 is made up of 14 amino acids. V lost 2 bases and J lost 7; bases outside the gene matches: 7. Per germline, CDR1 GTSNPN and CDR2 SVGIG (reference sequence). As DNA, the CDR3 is TGTGCCTGGAGTCCAAAAAGGGACAGGAACATTCAGTACTTC. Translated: CAWSPKRDRNIQYF.

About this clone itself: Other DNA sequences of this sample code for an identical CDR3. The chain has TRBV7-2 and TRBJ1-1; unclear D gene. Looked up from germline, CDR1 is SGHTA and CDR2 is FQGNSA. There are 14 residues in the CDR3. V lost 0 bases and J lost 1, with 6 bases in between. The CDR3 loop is CASSLAGANTEAFF. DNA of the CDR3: TGTGCCAGCAGCTTAGCTGGCGCGAACACTGAAGCTTTCTTT.

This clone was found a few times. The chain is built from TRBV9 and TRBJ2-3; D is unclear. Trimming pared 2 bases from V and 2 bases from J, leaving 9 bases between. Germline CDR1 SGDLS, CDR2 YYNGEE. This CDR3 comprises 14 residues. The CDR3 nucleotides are TGTGCCAGCAGCGTTATAGGAAACACAGATACGCAGTATTTT. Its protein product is CASSVIGNTDTQYF.

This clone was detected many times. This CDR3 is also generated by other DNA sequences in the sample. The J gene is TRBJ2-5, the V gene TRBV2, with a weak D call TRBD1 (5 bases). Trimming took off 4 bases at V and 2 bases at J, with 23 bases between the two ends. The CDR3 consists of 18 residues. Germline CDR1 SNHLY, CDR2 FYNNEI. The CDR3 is CASSGRQTIGAGQETQYF. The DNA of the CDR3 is TGTGCCAGCAGTGGTCGTCAAACAATAGGGGCTGGTCAAGAGACCCAGTACTTC.

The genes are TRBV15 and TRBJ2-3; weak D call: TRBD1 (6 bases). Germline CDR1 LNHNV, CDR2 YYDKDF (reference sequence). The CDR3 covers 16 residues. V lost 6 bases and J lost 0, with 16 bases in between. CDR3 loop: CATSQAGQPSTDTQYF. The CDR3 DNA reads TGTGCCACCAGTCAGGCCGGACAGCCCAGCACAGATACGCAGTATTTT. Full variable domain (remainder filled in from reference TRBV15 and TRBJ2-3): DAMVIQNPRYQVTQFGKPVTLSCSQTLNHNVMYWYQQKSSQAPKLLFHYYDKDFNNEADTPDNFQSRRPNTSFCFLDIRSPGLGDTAMYLCATSQAGQPSTDTQYFGPGTRLTVL.

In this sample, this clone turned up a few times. CDR3 in DNA: TGTGCCAGCAGCTCGAAGAGCACAATCGATGAGCAGTTCTTC. This sequence encodes CASSSKSTIDEQFF. This chain connects TRBV5-4 to TRBJ2-1; D gene ambiguous. The CDR3 loop spans 14 amino acids. Germline CDR1 and CDR2: SGHNT and YYREEE (reference sequence). The ends were cut back, 3 bases at V and 8 bases at J, with 15 bases in the middle.

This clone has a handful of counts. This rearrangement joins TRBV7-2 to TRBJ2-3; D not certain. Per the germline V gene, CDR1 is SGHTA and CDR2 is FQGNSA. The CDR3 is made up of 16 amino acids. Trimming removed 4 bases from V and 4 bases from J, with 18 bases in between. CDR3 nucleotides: TGTGCCAGCAGCTCCAAACCTCTAGGAGTCGCAGATACGCAGTATTTT. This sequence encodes CASSSKPLGVADTQYF.

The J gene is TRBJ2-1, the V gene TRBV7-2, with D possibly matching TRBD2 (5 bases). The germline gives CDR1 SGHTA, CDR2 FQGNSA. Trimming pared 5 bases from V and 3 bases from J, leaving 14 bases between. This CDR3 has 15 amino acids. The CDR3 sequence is CASSPPFRGYNEQFF. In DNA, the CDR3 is TGTGCCAGCAGCCCCCCCTTTCGGGGCTACAATGAGCAGTTCTTC.

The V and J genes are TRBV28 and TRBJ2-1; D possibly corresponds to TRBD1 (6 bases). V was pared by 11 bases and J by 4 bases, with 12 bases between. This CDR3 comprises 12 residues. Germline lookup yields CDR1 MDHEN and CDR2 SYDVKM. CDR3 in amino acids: CAWGRAYNEQFF. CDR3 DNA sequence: TGTGCCTGGGGGCGAGCATACAATGAGCAGTTCTTC. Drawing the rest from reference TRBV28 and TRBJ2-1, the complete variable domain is DVKVTQSSRYLVKRTGEKVFLECVQDMDHENMFWYRQDPGLGLRLIYFSYDVKMKEKGDIPEGYSVSREKKERFSLILESASTNQTSMYLCAWGRAYNEQFFGPGTRLTVL.

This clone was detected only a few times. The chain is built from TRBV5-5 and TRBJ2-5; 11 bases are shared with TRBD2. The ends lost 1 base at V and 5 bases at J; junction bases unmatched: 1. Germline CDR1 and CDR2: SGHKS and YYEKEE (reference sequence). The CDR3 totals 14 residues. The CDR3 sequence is CASSLTSGSETQYF. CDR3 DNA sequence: TGTGCCAGCAGCTTGACTAGCGGGAGCGAGACCCAGTACTTC.

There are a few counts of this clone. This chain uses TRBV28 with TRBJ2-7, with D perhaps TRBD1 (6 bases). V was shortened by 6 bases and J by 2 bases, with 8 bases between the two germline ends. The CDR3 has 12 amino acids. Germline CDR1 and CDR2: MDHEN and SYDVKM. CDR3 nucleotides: TGTGCCAGCAGACAGGGCCCCTACGAGCAGTACTTC. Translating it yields CASRQGPYEQYF. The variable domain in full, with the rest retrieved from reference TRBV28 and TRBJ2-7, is DVKVTQSSRYLVKRTGEKVFLECVQDMDHENMFWYRQDPGLGLRLIYFSYDVKMKEKGDIPEGYSVSREKKERFSLILESASTNQTSMYLCASRQGPYEQYFGPGTRLTVT.

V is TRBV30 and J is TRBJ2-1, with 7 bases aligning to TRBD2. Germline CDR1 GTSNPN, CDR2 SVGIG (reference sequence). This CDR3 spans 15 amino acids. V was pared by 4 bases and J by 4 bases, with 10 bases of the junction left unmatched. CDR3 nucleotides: TGTGCCTGGAAGGAATGGCGGGGGAAGTACAATGAGCAGTTCTTC. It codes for CAWKEWRGKYNEQFF.

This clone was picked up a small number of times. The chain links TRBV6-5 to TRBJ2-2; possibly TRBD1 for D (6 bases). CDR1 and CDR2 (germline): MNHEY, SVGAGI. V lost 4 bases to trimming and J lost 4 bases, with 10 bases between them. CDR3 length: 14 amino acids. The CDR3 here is CASSFGQPTGELFF. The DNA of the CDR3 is TGTGCCAGCAGTTTCGGACAGCCCACCGGGGAGCTGTTTTTT.

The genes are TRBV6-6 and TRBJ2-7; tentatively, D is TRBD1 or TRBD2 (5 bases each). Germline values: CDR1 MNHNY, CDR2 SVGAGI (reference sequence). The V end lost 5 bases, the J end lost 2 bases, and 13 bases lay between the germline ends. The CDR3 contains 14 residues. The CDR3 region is CASSNRDGPYEQYF. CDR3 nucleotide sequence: TGTGCCAGCAGTAACCGGGACGGTCCCTACGAGCAGTACTTC.

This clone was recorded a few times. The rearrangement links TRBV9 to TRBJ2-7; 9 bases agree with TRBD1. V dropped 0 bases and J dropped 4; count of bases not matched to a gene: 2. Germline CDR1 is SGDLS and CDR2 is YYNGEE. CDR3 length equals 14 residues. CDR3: CASSVAGQGYEQYF. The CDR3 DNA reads TGTGCCAGCAGCGTAGCGGGACAGGGATACGAGCAGTACTTC. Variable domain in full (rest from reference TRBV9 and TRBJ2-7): DSGVTQTPKHLITATGQRVTLRCSPRSGDLSVYWYQQSLDQGLQFLIQYYNGEERAKGNILERFSAQQFPDLHSELNLSSLELGDSALYFCASSVAGQGYEQYFGPGTRLTVT.

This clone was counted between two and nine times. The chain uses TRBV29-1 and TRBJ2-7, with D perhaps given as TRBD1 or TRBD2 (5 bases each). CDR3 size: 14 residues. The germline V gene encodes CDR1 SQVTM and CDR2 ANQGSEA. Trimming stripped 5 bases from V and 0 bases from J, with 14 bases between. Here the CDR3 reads CSVSGQTSSYEQYF. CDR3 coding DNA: TGCAGCGTTTCGGGGCAGACGAGCTCCTACGAGCAGTACTTC.

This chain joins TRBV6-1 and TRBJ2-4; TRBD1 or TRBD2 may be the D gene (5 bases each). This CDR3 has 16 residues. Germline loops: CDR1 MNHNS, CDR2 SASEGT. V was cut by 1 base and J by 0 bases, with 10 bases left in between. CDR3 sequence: CASSEVGTLAKNIQYF. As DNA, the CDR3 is TGTGCCAGCAGTGAAGTCGGGACGCTAGCCAAAAACATTCAGTACTTC.

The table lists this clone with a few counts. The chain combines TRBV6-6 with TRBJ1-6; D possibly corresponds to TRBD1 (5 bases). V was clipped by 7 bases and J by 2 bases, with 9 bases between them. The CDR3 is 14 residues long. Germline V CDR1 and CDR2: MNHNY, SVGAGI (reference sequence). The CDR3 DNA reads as TGTGCCAGCATTGACAGTACCTATAATTCACCCCTCCACTTT. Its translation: CASIDSTYNSPLHF.

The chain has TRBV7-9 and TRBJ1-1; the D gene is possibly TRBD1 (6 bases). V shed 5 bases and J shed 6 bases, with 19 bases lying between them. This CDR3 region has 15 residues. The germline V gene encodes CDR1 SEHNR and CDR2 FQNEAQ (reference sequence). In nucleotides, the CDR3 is TGTGCCAGCAGCCCCCGGACAGACTCGGGGGCTGAAGCTTTCTTT. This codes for CASSPRTDSGAEAFF.

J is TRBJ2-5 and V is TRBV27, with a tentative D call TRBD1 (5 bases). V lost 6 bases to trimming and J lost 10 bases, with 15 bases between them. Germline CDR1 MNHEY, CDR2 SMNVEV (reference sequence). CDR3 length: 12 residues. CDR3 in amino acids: CASRRGARNQYF. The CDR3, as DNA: TGTGCCAGCAGACGTGGGGCAAGGAACCAGTACTTC.